Listed below are T cell receptor beta chains from one sample, sequenced in a study of blood T cell repertoires in COVID-19. The data were produced by immunoSEQ multiplex PCR, yet TCRdb's version contains in-frame clones alone and is incomplete. The sample lists 270,000 or so clones, 89% occurring once. Sequenced material: peripheral blood. The receptors come from a woman between 40 and 55 years old who had recovered from COVID-19. The CDR3 runs from the conserved cysteine through the conserved F or W. D genes are given only for firm matches. Size is stated for part of the rows, as once, few or many counts, or as a class when the clone is expanded.

clone_size: -
v_call: TRBV24-1
d_call: TRBD1
j_call: TRBJ1-2
cdr3_aa: CATSDPGTASNGYTF
cdr3_nt: TGTGCCACCAGTGACCCCGGGACAGCCTCGAATGGCTACACCTTC

clone_size: -
v_call: TRBV5-1
d_call: TRBD2
j_call: TRBJ2-2
cdr3_aa: CASSLVRSSGDPNTGELFF
cdr3_nt: TGCGCCAGCAGCTTGGTTCGGTCTAGCGGAGATCCGAACACCGGGGAGCTGTTTTTT

clone_size: -
v_call: TRBV15
d_call: TRBD2
j_call: TRBJ2-1
cdr3_aa: CATSFSDGLAGTNEQFF
cdr3_nt: TGTGCCACCAGCTTCTCGGACGGACTAGCGGGAACGAATGAGCAGTTCTTC

clone_size: -
v_call: TRBV12-3/TRBV12-4
d_call: -
j_call: TRBJ2-3
cdr3_aa: CASSLGRTQYF
cdr3_nt: TGTGCCAGCAGTTTGGGCCGAACGCAGTATTTT

clone_size: -
v_call: TRBV2
d_call: -
j_call: TRBJ2-1
cdr3_aa: CASSEQGEAGEQFF
cdr3_nt: TGTGCCAGCAGTGAACAGGGGGAAGCGGGTGAGCAGTTCTTC

clone_size: once
v_call: TRBV11-2
d_call: TRBD1
j_call: TRBJ2-5
cdr3_aa: CASSFDDRGLETQYF
cdr3_nt: TGTGCCAGCAGCTTTGATGACAGGGGGTTGGAGACCCAGTACTTC

clone_size: -
v_call: TRBV7-3
d_call: -
j_call: TRBJ2-3
cdr3_aa: CASSLVAGSTDTQYF
cdr3_nt: TGTGCCAGCAGCTTAGTGGCAGGGTCCACAGATACGCAGTATTTT

clone_size: -
v_call: TRBV12-3/TRBV12-4
d_call: -
j_call: TRBJ1-3
cdr3_aa: CASSSRDTIYF
cdr3_nt: TGTGCCAGCAGTTCCCGTGACACCATATATTTT

clone_size: -
v_call: TRBV6-6
d_call: -
j_call: TRBJ1-2
cdr3_aa: CASSPALGYGYTF
cdr3_nt: TGTGCCAGCAGCCCGGCCCTAGGCTATGGCTACACCTTC

clone_size: -
v_call: TRBV11-1
d_call: TRBD2
j_call: TRBJ2-2
cdr3_aa: CASSPGLASGELFF
cdr3_nt: TGTGCCAGCAGCCCAGGACTAGCGTCCGGGGAGCTGTTTTTT

clone_size: -
v_call: TRBV9
d_call: TRBD2
j_call: TRBJ2-2
cdr3_aa: CASSVDFSGANTGELFF
cdr3_nt: TGTGCCAGCAGCGTAGATTTTAGCGGGGCGAACACCGGGGAGCTGTTTTTT

clone_size: -
v_call: TRBV9
d_call: TRBD2
j_call: TRBJ2-5
cdr3_aa: CASGGLAQETQYF
cdr3_nt: TGTGCCAGCGGGGGACTAGCCCAAGAGACCCAGTACTTC

clone_size: -
v_call: TRBV5-1
d_call: TRBD2
j_call: TRBJ2-1
cdr3_aa: CASSLAPLAGGSDEQFF
cdr3_nt: TGCGCCAGCAGCTTGGCGCCACTAGCGGGAGGTTCGGATGAGCAGTTCTTC

clone_size: -
v_call: TRBV13
d_call: TRBD1
j_call: TRBJ2-7
cdr3_aa: CASSPTGGKAYEQYF
cdr3_nt: TGTGCCAGCAGCCCCACAGGGGGGAAGGCCTACGAGCAGTACTTC

clone_size: -
v_call: TRBV23-1
d_call: TRBD1
j_call: TRBJ1-1
cdr3_aa: CASSHPSQGQGTEAFF
cdr3_nt: TGCGCCAGCAGTCACCCCTCACAGGGACAGGGGACTGAAGCTTTCTTT